This T cell receptor (beta chain) was found in a study of cytomegalovirus exposure and HLA in healthy donors. With respect to this clone: The antigen remains unidentified.

The CDR3 covers 17 residues. From germline, CDR1 is SGHRS and CDR2 YFSETQ. V was clipped by 3 bases and J by 9 bases; unmatched bases: 12. Regarding the study as a whole: Earlier analysis looked at TCR beta V segments, and most were productive about 90% or about 30% of the time. Later, an analysis showed that TCR beta chains associated with HLA were more clonally expanded than others that were equally common. Cytomegalovirus association was assigned to under 200 TCR beta chains.

Primers included in the PCR were 60 Vbeta and 13 Jbeta primers. The authors' processing: Later, an analysis found about 80 million unique TCR beta chains, and about 10 million of these were shared. Profiled with immunoSEQ multiplex PCR; TCRdb holds only in-frame clones, not every one. Clonal size and the V and J genes are those of that table, whereas D and trimming came from the DNA. The data contain roughly 150,000 clones, around three quarters of them singletons. Sequencing used PBMCs. The V gene is TRBV5-1, the J gene TRBJ2-1; 13 bases are a match to TRBD2. The sequence derives from a woman in her thirties or forties in good health and CMV-seronegative. CDR3 in amino acids: CASSSDYGLAGVLEQFF. The CDR3 DNA follows: TGCGCCAGCAGCTCGGACTATGGACTAGCGGGAGTGCTTGAGCAGTTCTTC.